This entry lists 7 T cell receptor beta chains sequenced from one sample in a study of shared clonotypes between healthy human individuals. Naive-designated CD8 cells lacked CD45RO, were positively enriched for CCR7, and omitted terminally differentiated effector memory CD45RA+ cells. Clones were read by immunoSEQ multiplex PCR, and TCRdb kept only the in-frame ones, dropping some. The sample has some 2,000,000 clones; less than 95% are singletons. The source material was naive CD8+ T cells sorted from blood. These receptors were obtained from a young man in good health.

The chain employs TRBV7-8 and TRBJ2-7, with a tentative D call TRBD2 (6 bases). With 8 bases removed from V and 5 bases from J, the gap between germline ends came to 25 bases. The CDR3 is made up of 16 amino acids. Germline CDR1 SGHVS, CDR2 FQNEAQ. The CDR3: CASYERVLGTFHEQYF. The CDR3, as DNA: TGTGCCAGCTACGAGAGGGTACTAGGGACTTTCCACGAGCAGTACTTC.

This rearrangement joins TRBV5-4 to TRBJ1-2; 8 bases are a match to TRBD1. The V and J ends lost 2 bases and 4 bases, in that order; junction bases with no gene match: 10. CDR1 and CDR2 (germline): SGHNT, YYREEE (reference sequence). This CDR3 contains 16 residues. The CDR3 coding sequence is TGTGCCAGCAGCTTCGGGGGACCGGGACAGGCCTATGGCTACACCTTC. Its translation is CASSFGGPGQAYGYTF.

The chain uses TRBV7-9 and TRBJ2-7, with D perhaps matching TRBD1 or TRBD2 (5 bases each). The germline CDR1 and CDR2 sequences are SEHNR and FQNEAQ (reference sequence). The CDR3 length is 14 residues. Trimming left V 1 base short and J 5 bases short, with 12 bases between. The CDR3 region is CASSLVGDLDEQYF. The CDR3 nucleotides are TGTGCCAGCAGCTTAGTGGGGGACCTCGACGAGCAGTACTTC.

The rearrangement joins TRBV6-5 to TRBJ2-7; no clear D. This CDR3 comprises 14 residues. Germline V CDR1 and CDR2: MNHEY, SVGAGI. V was clipped by 2 bases and J by 2 bases, with 10 bases between them. CDR3 DNA: TGTGCCAGCAGTTACGGTATGGCGCCCTACGAGCAGTACTTC. It is translated as CASSYGMAPYEQYF.

V and J are TRBV11-2 and TRBJ2-5; 9 positions agree with TRBD2. Germline V gene data show CDR1 as SGHAT and CDR2 as FQNNGV. The CDR3 totals 17 residues. V gave up 5 bases and J gave up 1 base; unmatched junction bases: 11. DNA of the CDR3: TGTGCCAGCAGCCAAGGGGTTGCGGGGGGGCTCCAAGAGACCCAGTACTTC. Translation gives CASSQGVAGGLQETQYF.

As for this clone: Other DNA sequences in this sample translate to the same CDR3. The chain is built from TRBV19 and TRBJ2-7, with 7 nucleotides matching TRBD1. The CDR3 has 13 residues. The J segment lost 1 base and the V segment lost 6 bases, leaving 3 bases of the junction unmatched. Germline V gene lookup returns CDR1 LNHDA and CDR2 SQIVND (reference sequence). CDR3 nucleotides: TGTGCCAGTAGCGTGGGACAGTCCTACGAGCAGTACTTC. It is translated as CASSVGQSYEQYF.

A word on this clone: Other DNA sequences in the sample encode the same CDR3. The CDR3 DNA is TGTGCCAGCAGCCTCGGCCCGGGTAACACTGAAGCTTTCTTT. This encodes CASSLGPGNTEAFF. This chain connects TRBV5-4 to TRBJ1-1; D is unresolved. The V gene lost 4 bases and the J gene lost 2 bases, with 12 bases spanning the gap. The CDR3 contains 14 residues. Germline CDR1 reads SGHNT; CDR2 reads YYREEE (reference sequence).